Presented here are 32 T cell receptor beta chains from one specimen sequenced in a study of PD-1 blockade in classical Hodgkin lymphoma. All trial patients relapsed after autologous stem cell transplantation. The data were produced by immunoSEQ multiplex PCR, yet TCRdb's version contains in-frame clones alone and is incomplete. This sample has about 97,000 clones; 75% to 90% occur once, and the top ten carry roughly an eighth. Source: peripheral blood mononuclear cells (PBMCs), taken at baseline. The receptors originated from a human donor with classical Hodgkin lymphoma.

This clone appeared a single time. The J gene is TRBJ1-1, the V gene TRBV19, with no clear D. Germline V lookup: CDR1 LNHDA, CDR2 SQIVND (reference sequence). The CDR3 runs to 14 residues. The ends were cut back, 1 base at V and 4 bases at J, with 10 bases in the middle. CDR3: CASSIAREGTEAFF. The CDR3 DNA follows: TGTGCCAGTAGTATAGCGCGGGAGGGCACTGAAGCTTTCTTT.

This chain uses TRBV5-5 with TRBJ2-7; D may be TRBD1 or TRBD2 (5 bases each). Trimming took off 5 bases at V and 6 bases at J, with 21 bases between the two ends. Germline CDR1 is SGHKS and CDR2 is YYEKEE (reference sequence). The length of the CDR3 is 15 residues. The CDR3 DNA reads as TGTGCCAGCAGTCTACGGGCAGGGACCTCCAGCGAGCAGTACTTC. Its translation is CASSLRAGTSSEQYF. The whole variable domain, filled in from reference TRBV5-5 and TRBJ2-7, reads DAGVTQSPTHLIKTRGQQVTLRCSPISGHKSVSWYQQVLGQGPQFIFQYYEKEERGRGNFPDRFSARQFPNYSSELNVNALLLGDSALYLCASSLRAGTSSEQYFGPGTRLTVT.

V usage is TRBV6-1 and J usage is TRBJ1-1; no clear D. The germline V and J ends were trimmed by 6 bases and 1 base, with 6 bases remaining between them. The germline V gene has CDR1 MNHNS and CDR2 SASEGT. This CDR3 comprises 12 residues. In DNA form, the CDR3 reads TGTGCCAGCAGAAGGACGAACACTGAAGCTTTCTTT. It codes for CASRRTNTEAFF.

This clone appeared once. The rearrangement uses TRBV2 and TRBJ2-2, with no clear D. The germline V gene encodes CDR1 SNHLY and CDR2 FYNNEI. V gave up 8 bases and J gave up 6 bases, with 4 bases separating them. The length of the CDR3 is 10 residues. CDR3 sequence reads: CASRSGELFF. CDR3 nucleotide sequence: TGTGCCAGCCGTTCCGGGGAGCTGTTTTTT.

Turning to this clone: This specimen includes other DNA sequences encoding the same CDR3. The genes are TRBV7-9 and TRBJ1-2; D is uncertain. Trimming removed 0 bases from V and 6 bases from J, with 8 bases in between. This CDR3 contains 13 residues. CDR1 SEHNR and CDR2 FQNEAQ come from the germline V gene (reference sequence). CDR3 DNA: TGTGCCAGCAGCTTAGCAGGGCAGGATGGCTACACCTTC. This translates into CASSLAGQDGYTF.

This chain connects TRBV19 to TRBJ1-1; D uncertain. This CDR3 is built from 14 residues. The germline CDR1 and CDR2 sequences are LNHDA and SQIVND (reference sequence). The germline V and J ends were trimmed by 5 bases and 6 bases, with 16 bases remaining between them. The DNA for the CDR3 is TGTGCCAGTAGTTCCGTGGATGCTAGGGCTGAAGCTTTCTTT. This encodes CASSSVDARAEAFF.

V gene TRBV29-1 combines with J gene TRBJ1-1; 8 bases agree with TRBD1. J was trimmed by 6 bases and V by 4 bases; bases with no gene match: 7. The CDR3 consists of 13 residues. CDR1 and CDR2 (germline): SQVTM, ANQGSEA. The chain's CDR3 is CSVAVIQGAEAFF. Here the CDR3 DNA reads TGCAGCGTTGCGGTGATACAGGGGGCTGAAGCTTTCTTT.

This sequence joins TRBV18 and TRBJ2-7; no firm D call. Germline CDR1 KGHSH, CDR2 LQKENI. V gave up 4 bases and J gave up 6 bases, with 13 bases separating them. The CDR3 extends over 13 amino acids. In nucleotides, the CDR3 is TGTGCCAGCTCACATTCTCTCCGGTTCGAGCAGTACTTC. Translated: CASSHSLRFEQYF.

The chain combines TRBV4-3 with TRBJ2-1, with D unresolved. Trimming stripped 0 bases from V and 6 bases from J, with 9 bases between. The CDR3 is 14 amino acids. CDR1 LGHNA and CDR2 YSLEER come from the germline V gene. The CDR3 reads CASSQEQLSNEQFF. The CDR3 nucleotides are TGCGCCAGCAGCCAAGAACAACTATCCAATGAGCAGTTCTTC.

CDR3 bases: TGTGCCAGCAGCCATAGGGAGCGGAGCTCCTACGAGCAGTACTTC. Translated: CASSHRERSSYEQYF. The chain couples TRBV6-6 to TRBJ2-7, with D perhaps matching TRBD2 (5 bases). V was clipped by 6 bases and J by 0 bases, with 15 bases between them. CDR3 length: 15 residues. The germline gives CDR1 MNHNY, CDR2 SVGAGI (reference sequence).

The rearrangement joins TRBV6-5 to TRBJ1-4, with TRBD1 as a possible D gene (6 bases). CDR1 MNHEY and CDR2 SVGAGI come from the germline V gene. The CDR3 length is 16 residues. With 0 bases removed from V and 7 bases from J, the gap between germline ends came to 15 bases. The CDR3 reads CASSYSMGGGGEKLFF. The CDR3 region has the DNA TGTGCCAGCAGTTACTCGATGGGGGGCGGTGGTGAAAAACTGTTTTTT.

The chain couples TRBV9 to TRBJ2-7; unclear D gene. V was shortened by 0 bases and J by 3 bases, with 13 bases between the two germline ends. From germline, CDR1 is SGDLS and CDR2 YYNGEE. The CDR3 runs 15 residues. The CDR3 DNA is TGTGCCAGCAGCGTAGCCCCTAGTGTCGGCTACGAGCAGTACTTC. Amino acids: CASSVAPSVGYEQYF.

V and J are TRBV2 and TRBJ1-3; 9 bases line up with TRBD1. Germline assignment: CDR1 SNHLY and CDR2 FYNNEI. Trimming took 8 bases from V and 2 from J; bases not matched to a gene: 7. This CDR3 spans 15 amino acids. The CDR3 protein is CASQPGTGPGNTIYF. CDR3 nucleotide sequence: TGTGCCAGCCAGCCCGGGACAGGGCCTGGAAACACCATATATTTT.

In this sample, this clone turned up once. The V call is TRBV7-8, the J call TRBJ1-2, with D maybe TRBD1 (6 bases). Germline loops: CDR1 SGHVS, CDR2 FQNEAQ. The V end lost 4 bases, the J end lost 2 bases, and 26 bases lay between the germline ends. There are 19 residues in the CDR3. The CDR3 DNA is TGTGCCAGCAGCTCAATTAGGGGGGGAGCCCAGCCCGGCAACTATGGCTACACCTTC. It yields the protein CASSSIRGGAQPGNYGYTF.

J is TRBJ2-1 and V is TRBV5-4; 9 positions agree with TRBD2. This CDR3 contains 15 residues. V shed 4 bases, J shed 5 bases, and the junction held 7 bases outside the gene matches. Germline V CDR1 and CDR2: SGHNT, YYREEE (reference sequence). The CDR3 DNA sequence: TGTGCCAGCAGCCCGAGCGGGAGGTACAACAATGAGCAGTTCTTC. It codes for CASSPSGRYNNEQFF.

This clone was seen just once. V and J are TRBV5-6 and TRBJ2-7; 10 positions match TRBD2. J lost 5 bases, V lost 4 bases, and 9 bases had no gene match. The germline V gene has CDR1 SGHDT and CDR2 YYEEEE. The CDR3 consists of 15 residues. The CDR3 loop reads CASSLLAGESNEQYF. In DNA form, the CDR3 reads TGTGCCAGCAGCCTTCTAGCGGGAGAGAGCAACGAGCAGTACTTC.

This chain joins TRBV11-2 and TRBJ2-7; 7 bases are shared with TRBD2. Germline lookup yields CDR1 SGHAT and CDR2 FQNNGV. This CDR3 is 15 amino acids long. The trim removed 5 bases at V and 7 bases at J, leaving 14 bases unmatched. CDR3 bases: TGTGCCAGCAGCCCCGTGGCGGGGACCGGGAGGGAGCAGTACTTC. Protein: CASSPVAGTGREQYF.

The chain couples TRBV12-2 to TRBJ2-7; TRBD1 was called by the table and not checked on the DNA. TRBV12-2 is a pseudogene locus. The CDR3 is 15 amino acids. For the CDR3, the DNA is TGTGCAAGTCGCCTACGACAGGGTAAGCCCTACGAGCAGTACTTC. Encoded protein: CASRLRQGKPYEQYF.

The V gene is TRBV28, the J gene TRBJ2-2; D gene uncertain. This CDR3 region has 14 residues. V was trimmed by 6 bases and J by 0 bases, leaving 8 bases between them. Germline-derived CDR1 and CDR2 are MDHEN and SYDVKM. The CDR3 is CASSPAPNTGELFF. The CDR3 nucleotides read TGTGCCAGCAGCCCAGCGCCGAACACCGGGGAGCTGTTTTTT.

The sample holds one count of this clone. The V gene is TRBV20-1, the J gene TRBJ2-7, with D perhaps TRBD1 (6 bases). CDR1 is DFQATT, CDR2 SNEGSKA, per germline (reference sequence). The CDR3 runs to 11 residues. Trimming shortened V by 3 bases and J by 6 bases, and 9 bases separated the two germline ends. The CDR3 nucleotides are TGCAGTGCTAGCGGGACAACCGAGCAGTACTTC. This sequence encodes CSASGTTEQYF.

This chain uses TRBV14 with TRBJ2-3, with D unresolved. The CDR3 runs to 15 residues. Germline loops: CDR1 SGHDN, CDR2 FVKESK. V shed 4 bases and J shed 2 bases, with 13 bases lying between them. As DNA, the CDR3 is TGTGCCAGCAGCCGAGCCGTAACTTCCACAGATACGCAGTATTTT. This sequence encodes CASSRAVTSTDTQYF.

V usage is TRBV5-1 and J usage is TRBJ2-2; a weak D match, TRBD2 (5 bases). This CDR3 is built from 13 residues. CDR1 and CDR2 from the germline V gene are SGHRS and YFSETQ. With 1 base removed from V and 5 bases from J, the gap between germline ends came to 6 bases. The CDR3 spells CASSLPGTGELFF. In DNA form, the CDR3 reads TGCGCCAGCAGCTTGCCGGGAACCGGGGAGCTGTTTTTT.

The chain recombines TRBV5-1 with TRBJ2-7, with TRBD2 identical over 13 bases. CDR1 is SGHRS, CDR2 YFSETQ, per germline. There are 16 residues in the CDR3. The J segment lost 2 bases and the V segment lost 2 bases, leaving 4 bases of the junction unmatched. The CDR3 sequence is CASSFRTSGGPYEQYF. In nucleotides, the CDR3 is TGCGCCAGCAGCTTTAGGACTAGCGGGGGACCCTACGAGCAGTACTTC.

By sample fraction, this clone is medium-sized. This chain connects TRBV6-6 to TRBJ1-2; D might be TRBD1 (5 bases). Looked up from germline, CDR1 is MNHNY and CDR2 is SVGAGI (reference sequence). V shed 5 bases and J shed 2 bases, with 12 bases lying between them. CDR3 size: 14 residues. In DNA, the CDR3 is TGTGCCAGCAGTAACAGGCTGGAGAACTATGGCTACACCTTC. It specifies CASSNRLENYGYTF.

This clone appeared a few times. This chain uses TRBV9 with TRBJ2-3; 7 bases line up with TRBD2. The V gene's germline CDR1 is SGDLS and CDR2 YYNGEE. CDR3 size: 16 residues. J lost 0 bases, V lost 0 bases, and 4 bases had no gene match. CDR3 region: CASSVGSGTSTDTQYF. For the CDR3, the DNA is TGTGCCAGCAGCGTAGGAAGCGGGACTAGCACAGATACGCAGTATTTT.

This clone was found once. The V and J genes are TRBV4-2 and TRBJ1-1; D is unclear. Per germline, CDR1 LGHNA and CDR2 YNFKEQ. The CDR3 has 13 residues. V was clipped by 5 bases and J by 8 bases, with 15 bases between them. CDR3 sequence: CASSLRARTEAFF. The CDR3 nucleotides read TGTGCCAGCAGCTTGAGGGCGCGGACGGAAGCTTTCTTT.

The chain has TRBV4-1 and TRBJ2-7; either TRBD1 or TRBD2 may fit D (5 bases each). V lost 1 base to trimming and J lost 1 base, with 11 bases between them. The CDR3 has 15 amino acids. Germline V CDR1 and CDR2: MGHRA, YSYEKL. The CDR3 is CASSQVGTDSYEQYF. In nucleotides, the CDR3 is TGCGCCAGCAGCCAAGTGGGGACCGATTCCTACGAGCAGTACTTC.

The chain employs TRBV9 and TRBJ2-2; 9 nucleotides match TRBD1. This CDR3 has 16 amino acids. V lost 4 bases and J lost 3; bases outside the gene matches: 7. The V gene's germline CDR1 is SGDLS and CDR2 YYNGEE. In DNA, the CDR3 is TGTGCCAGCAGCCCCAGGGGACAGGGATACACCGGGGAGCTGTTTTTT. This translates into CASSPRGQGYTGELFF.

The chain joins TRBV6-5 to TRBJ1-1, with a tentative D call TRBD1 (5 bases). Deletions cut 5 bases from V and 3 bases from J, with 13 bases between. Per germline, CDR1 MNHEY and CDR2 SVGAGI. The CDR3 has 14 amino acids. This chain's CDR3 is CASSEQASDTEAFF. The CDR3 bases are TGTGCCAGCAGTGAACAGGCATCGGACACTGAAGCTTTCTTT.

V is TRBV28 and J is TRBJ2-7, with D unclear. The CDR3 length is 15 residues. CDR1 is MDHEN, CDR2 SYDVKM, per germline. V shed 3 bases and J shed 6 bases, with 18 bases lying between them. CDR3 DNA: TGTGCCAGCAGTTTGGGTGGCCAGCTAACCTCCGAGCAGTACTTC. This sequence encodes CASSLGGQLTSEQYF.

This chain connects TRBV9 to TRBJ2-1, with D possibly TRBD2 on 5 matching bases. The V and J ends lost 2 bases and 1 base respectively, with 10 bases between them. In germline, CDR1 is SGDLS, CDR2 YYNGEE. This CDR3 comprises 15 residues. The CDR3 DNA sequence: TGTGCCAGCAGCGTCGGTGGACTGTCCTACAATGAGCAGTTCTTC. It encodes CASSVGGLSYNEQFF.

This chain uses TRBV12-5 with TRBJ1-1; possibly TRBD1 for D (6 bases). V gave up 5 bases and J gave up 7 bases, with 17 bases separating them. The V gene's germline CDR1 is LGHNT and CDR2 FRNRAP. This CDR3 region has 14 residues. The CDR3 nucleotides are TGTGCTAGTGGTGCTCCCGACAGGCGGCTTGAAGCTTTCTTT. This codes for CASGAPDRRLEAFF.